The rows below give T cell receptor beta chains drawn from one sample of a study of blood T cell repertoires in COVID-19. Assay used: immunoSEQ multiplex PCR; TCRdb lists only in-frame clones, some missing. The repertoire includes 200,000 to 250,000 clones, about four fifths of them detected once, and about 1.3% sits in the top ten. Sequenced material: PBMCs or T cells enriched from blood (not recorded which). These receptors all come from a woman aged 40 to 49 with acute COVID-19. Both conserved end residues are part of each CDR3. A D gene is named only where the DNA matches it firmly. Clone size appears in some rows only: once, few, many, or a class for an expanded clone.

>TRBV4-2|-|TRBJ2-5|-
TGTGCCAGCAGCCGATCGATCGGAGAGACCCAGTACTTC
CASSRSIGETQYF
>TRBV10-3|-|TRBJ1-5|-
TGTGCCATCAGTGCCGGGGGGGTCAATCAGCCCCAGCATTTT
CAISAGGVNQPQHF
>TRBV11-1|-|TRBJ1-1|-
TGTGCCAGCAGCTTGAACAGGGCGGGCACTGAAGCTTTCTTT
CASSLNRAGTEAFF
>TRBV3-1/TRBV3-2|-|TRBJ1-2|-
TGTGCCAGCAGCCAAGATAGAAGATTTGGCTACACCTTC
CASSQDRRFGYTF
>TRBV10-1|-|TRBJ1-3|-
TGCGCCAGCTCTGACAACGTAGGAAACACCATATATTTT
CASSDNVGNTIYF
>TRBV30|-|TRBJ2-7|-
TGTGCCTGGAGTGCTCGCTGGACTGGCGAGCAGTACTTC
CAWSARWTGEQYF
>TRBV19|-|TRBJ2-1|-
TGTGCCAGTCAAAGACTCAGGGGTAATGAGCAGTTCTTC
CASQRLRGNEQFF
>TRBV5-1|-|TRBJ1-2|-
TGCGCCAGCAGCTTGGGGGCAGGGGAGAATGGCTACACCTTC
CASSLGAGENGYTF
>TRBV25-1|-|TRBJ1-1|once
TGTGCCAGCAGTGAAACGGTTATGAACACTGAAGCTTTCTTT
CASSETVMNTEAFF
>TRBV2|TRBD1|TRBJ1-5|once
TGTGCCAGCAGTGGGACAGGGTTGGATCAGCCCCAGCATTTT
CASSGTGLDQPQHF
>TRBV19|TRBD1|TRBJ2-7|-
TGTGCCAGTAGTATCCTGGGTCCCGGGACAGGGGTCTACGAGCAGTACTTC
CASSILGPGTGVYEQYF
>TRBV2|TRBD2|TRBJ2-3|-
TGTGCCAGCAGTGAAGGGACTAGCGGGACAGATACGCAGTATTTT
CASSEGTSGTDTQYF
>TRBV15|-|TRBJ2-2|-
TGTGCCACCAGCAGGGCCCGAAGCACCGGGGAGCTGTTTTTT
CATSRARSTGELFF
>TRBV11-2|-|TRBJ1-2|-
TGTGCCAGCAGCTTATCTACAGGGACGGGTGGCTACACCTTC
CASSLSTGTGGYTF
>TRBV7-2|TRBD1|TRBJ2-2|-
TGTGCCAGCAACCCCCGGGGACAGGGGCTGGCCGGGGAGCTGTTTTTT
CASNPRGQGLAGELFF
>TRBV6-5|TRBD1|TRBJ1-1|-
TGTGCCAGCAGCCCCCGACAGGGAAGGAACACTGAAGCTTTCTTT
CASSPRQGRNTEAFF
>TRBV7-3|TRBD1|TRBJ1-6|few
TGTGCCAGCAGCCTACGGGACAGGGGGCTCTCACCCCTCCACTTT
CASSLRDRGLSPLHF
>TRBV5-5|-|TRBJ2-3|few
TGTGCCAGCAGCTCACCGTACTCAGATACGCAGTATTTT
CASSSPYSDTQYF
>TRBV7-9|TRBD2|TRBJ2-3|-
TGTGCCAGCAGCCAGGGACTAGCGGTTACAGATACGCAGTATTTT
CASSQGLAVTDTQYF
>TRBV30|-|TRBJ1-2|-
TGTGCCTGGACGGACAGTTTCTCTGGCTACACCTTC
CAWTDSFSGYTF
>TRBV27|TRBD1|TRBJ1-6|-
TGTGCCAGCAGTTCCCAGACAGGGGAATATAATTCACCCCTCCACTTT
CASSSQTGEYNSPLHF
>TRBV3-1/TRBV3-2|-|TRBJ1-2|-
TGTGCCAGCAGCCAAGCCTTCAGGGGCCCTGGCTACACCTTC
CASSQAFRGPGYTF
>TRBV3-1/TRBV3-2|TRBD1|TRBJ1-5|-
TGTGCCAGCAGCCGGACAGGGGGCGCCTCTAGCAATCAGCCCCAGCATTTT
CASSRTGGASSNQPQHF
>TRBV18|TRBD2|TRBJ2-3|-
TGTGCCAGCTCACCAACACCGGGACTAGCGACCACAGATACGCAGTATTTT
CASSPTPGLATTDTQYF
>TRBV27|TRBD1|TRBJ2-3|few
TGTGCCAGCAGTTCTCCCGGGACAGGGGCAGATACGCAGTATTTT
CASSSPGTGADTQYF
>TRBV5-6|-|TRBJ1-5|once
TGTGCCAGCAGCTTGGGGGCAGACCAGCCCCAGCATTTT
CASSLGADQPQHF
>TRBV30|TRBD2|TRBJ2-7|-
TGTGCCGCGTCTACTAGCGGGAAAAACTTTTACGAGCAGTACTTC
CAASTSGKNFYEQYF
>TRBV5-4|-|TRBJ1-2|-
TGTGCCAGCAGCTTTTGGGGGGCTAACTATGGCTACACCTTC
CASSFWGANYGYTF
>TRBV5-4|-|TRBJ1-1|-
TGTGCCAGCAGCTTGGTGGGGAGTGAAGCTTTCTTT
CASSLVGSEAFF
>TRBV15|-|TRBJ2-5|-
TGTGCCACCAGCGGACCGGGAGCCGGTCAGGAGACCCAGTACTTC
CATSGPGAGQETQYF
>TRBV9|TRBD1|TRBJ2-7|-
TGTGCCAGCAGCACAGGACAGGCCTCCTACGAGCAGTACTTC
CASSTGQASYEQYF
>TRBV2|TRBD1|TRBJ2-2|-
TGTGCCGACAGCCAGGGGGCGACCGGGGAGCTGTTTTTT
CADSQGATGELFF
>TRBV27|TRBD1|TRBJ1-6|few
TGTGCCAGCAGTTCAATGGGGACAGGGGGATCACCCCTCCACTTT
CASSSMGTGGSPLHF
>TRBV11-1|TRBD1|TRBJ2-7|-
TGTGCCAGCAGCACTATGACAGGGTTCTACGAGCAGTACTTC
CASSTMTGFYEQYF
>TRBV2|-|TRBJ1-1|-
TGTGCCAGCAGTCACAGGTTTGATGCTGAAGCTTTCTTT
CASSHRFDAEAFF
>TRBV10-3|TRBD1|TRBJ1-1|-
TGTGCCATCAGGACGGGACAGCAGAACACTGAAGCTTTCTTT
CAIRTGQQNTEAFF
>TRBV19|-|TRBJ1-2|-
TGTGCCAGTAGTATCCAGGGTGGCAACTATGGCTACACCTTC
CASSIQGGNYGYTF
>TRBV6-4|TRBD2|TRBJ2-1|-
TGTGCCAGCAGTGGAGAAGCGGGAGGTGATGATGAGCAGTTCTTC
CASSGEAGGDDEQFF
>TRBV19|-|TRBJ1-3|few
TGTGCCAGTCGGGACTTGAGCTCTGGAAACACCATATATTTT
CASRDLSSGNTIYF
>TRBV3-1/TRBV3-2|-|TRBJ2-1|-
TGTGCCAGCAGCCTTCAGCGGGTCGGGAGACGTAATGAGCAGTTCTTC
CASSLQRVGRRNEQFF
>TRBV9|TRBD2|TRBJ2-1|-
TGTGCCAGCAGCGTAGGTAGCGGGAGGGCCAATGAGCAGTTCTTC
CASSVGSGRANEQFF
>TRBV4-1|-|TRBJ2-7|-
TGCGCCAGCAGCCAAGGGACAGCCAACTACGAGCAGTACTTC
CASSQGTANYEQYF
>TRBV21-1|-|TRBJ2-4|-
TGTGCCAGCAGCAAAGTGGAGAACGGGACAGGGACAGTCAGGGCCAAAAACATTCAGTACTTC
CASSKVENGTGTVRAKNIQYF
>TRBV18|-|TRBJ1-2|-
TGTGCCAGCTCCCCTGGAGTGGATTACTATGGCTACACCTTC
CASSPGVDYYGYTF
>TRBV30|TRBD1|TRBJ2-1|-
TGTGCCTGGTCCCCCGGGACAGGGGTTGAGCAGTTCTTC
CAWSPGTGVEQFF
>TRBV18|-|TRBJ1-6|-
TGTGCCAGCTCACCAGTCGAAGGGAGTTCACCCCTCCACTTT
CASSPVEGSSPLHF
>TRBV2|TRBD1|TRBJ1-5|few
TGTGCCAGCAGTGTCACAGGGGTCCAGCCCCAGCATTTT
CASSVTGVQPQHF
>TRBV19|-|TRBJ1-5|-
TGTGCCAGTAGGTTTACAGGGCGCGGCAATCAGCCCCAGCATTTT
CASRFTGRGNQPQHF
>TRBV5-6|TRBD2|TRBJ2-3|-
TGTGCCAGCAGCTTGGAACGGCGGGGGGGCCCTCGGAGGACAGATACGCAGTATTTT
CASSLERRGGPRRTDTQYF